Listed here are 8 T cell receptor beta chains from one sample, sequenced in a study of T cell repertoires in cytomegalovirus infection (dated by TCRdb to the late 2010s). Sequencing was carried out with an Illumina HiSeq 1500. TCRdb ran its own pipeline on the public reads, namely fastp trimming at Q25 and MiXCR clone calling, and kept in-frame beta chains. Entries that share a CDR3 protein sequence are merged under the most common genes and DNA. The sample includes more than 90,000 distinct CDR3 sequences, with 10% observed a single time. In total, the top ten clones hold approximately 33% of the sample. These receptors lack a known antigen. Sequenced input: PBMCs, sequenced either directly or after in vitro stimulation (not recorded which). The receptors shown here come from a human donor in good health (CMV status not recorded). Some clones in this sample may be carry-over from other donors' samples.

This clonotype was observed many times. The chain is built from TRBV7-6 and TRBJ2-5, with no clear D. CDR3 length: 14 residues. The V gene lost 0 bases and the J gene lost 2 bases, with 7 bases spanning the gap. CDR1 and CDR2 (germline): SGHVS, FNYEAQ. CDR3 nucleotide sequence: TGTGCCAGCAGCTTAGCGCCGGCTCAAGAGACCCAGTACTTC. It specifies CASSLAPAQETQYF.

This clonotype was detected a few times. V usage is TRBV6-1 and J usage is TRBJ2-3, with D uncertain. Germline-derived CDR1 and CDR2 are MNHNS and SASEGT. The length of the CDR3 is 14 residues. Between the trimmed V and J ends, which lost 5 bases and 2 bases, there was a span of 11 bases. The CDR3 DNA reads TGTGCCAGCAGTAACCAAAAGCTCACAGATACGCAGTATTTT. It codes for CASSNQKLTDTQYF.

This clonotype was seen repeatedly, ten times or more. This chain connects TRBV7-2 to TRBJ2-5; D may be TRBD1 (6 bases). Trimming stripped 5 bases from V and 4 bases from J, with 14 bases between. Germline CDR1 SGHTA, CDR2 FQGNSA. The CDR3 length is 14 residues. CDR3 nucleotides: TGTGCCAGCAGCGCACAACCAGGGGCAGAGACCCAGTACTTC. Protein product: CASSAQPGAETQYF.

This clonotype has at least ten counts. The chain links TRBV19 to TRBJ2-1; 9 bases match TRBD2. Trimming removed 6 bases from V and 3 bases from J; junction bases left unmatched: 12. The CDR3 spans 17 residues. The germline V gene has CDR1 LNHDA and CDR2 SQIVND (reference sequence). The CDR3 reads CASRPQTSGIGYNEQFF. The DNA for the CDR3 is TGTGCCAGTAGACCCCAGACTAGCGGCATTGGCTACAATGAGCAGTTCTTC.

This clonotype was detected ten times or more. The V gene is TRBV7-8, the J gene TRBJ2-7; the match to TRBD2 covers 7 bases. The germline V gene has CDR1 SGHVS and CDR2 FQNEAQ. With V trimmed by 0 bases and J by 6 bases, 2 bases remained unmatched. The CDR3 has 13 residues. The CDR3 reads CASSLAGGPEQYF. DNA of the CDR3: TGTGCCAGCAGCTTAGCGGGAGGGCCCGAGCAGTACTTC. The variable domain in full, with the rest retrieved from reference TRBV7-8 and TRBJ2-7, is GAGVSQSPRYKVAKRGQDVALRCDPISGHVSLFWYQQALGQGPEFLTYFQNEAQLDKSGLPSDRFFAERPEGSVSTLKIQRTQQEDSAVYLCASSLAGGPEQYFGPGTRLTVT.

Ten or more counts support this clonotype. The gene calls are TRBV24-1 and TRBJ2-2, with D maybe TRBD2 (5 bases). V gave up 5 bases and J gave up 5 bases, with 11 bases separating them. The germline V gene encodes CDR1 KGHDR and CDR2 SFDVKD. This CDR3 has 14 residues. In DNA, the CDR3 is TGTGCCACCAGTGTTCCGGGATCAACCGGGGAGCTGTTTTTT. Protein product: CATSVPGSTGELFF.

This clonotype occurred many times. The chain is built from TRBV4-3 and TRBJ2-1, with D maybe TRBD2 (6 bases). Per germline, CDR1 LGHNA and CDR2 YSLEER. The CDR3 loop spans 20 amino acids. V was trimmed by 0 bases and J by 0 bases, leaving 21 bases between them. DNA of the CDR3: TGCGCCAGCAGCCAAGATCTCGGTCGGCGGGAACGTAGCTCCTACAATGAGCAGTTCTTC. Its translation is CASSQDLGRRERSSYNEQFF.

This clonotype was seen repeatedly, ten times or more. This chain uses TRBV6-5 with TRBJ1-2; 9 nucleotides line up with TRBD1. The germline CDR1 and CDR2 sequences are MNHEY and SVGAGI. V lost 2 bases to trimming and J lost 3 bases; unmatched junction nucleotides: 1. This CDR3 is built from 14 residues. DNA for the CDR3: TGTGCCAGCAGTTACGGGGACAGGGACTATGGCTACACCTTC. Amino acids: CASSYGDRDYGYTF.